This T cell receptor (beta chain) was identified in a study of cytomegalovirus exposure and HLA in healthy donors. This clone was seen once. This CDR3 region has 12 residues. V lost 2 bases and J 5 bases, leaving 6 bases between the germline ends. Germline V CDR1 and CDR2: SGHTA, FQGNSA. The assay was immunoSEQ multiplex PCR, and TCRdb's table has in-frame clones only and misses some. Here the sample spans 150,000 or so clones, 85% to 90% being singletons. The V and J genes are TRBV7-2 and TRBJ2-5; tentatively, D is TRBD1 (6 bases). This receptor was taken from a woman younger than 35 in good health and CMV-seropositive. The source material was PBMCs. The CDR3 nucleotides read TGTGCCAGCAGCTTAAGGGGGGAGACCCAGTACTTC. Its translation: CASSLRGETQYF. Combining the CDR3 with reference TRBV7-2 and TRBJ2-5 gives the whole variable domain GAGVSQSPSNKVTEKGKDVELRCDPISGHTALYWYRQSLGQGLEFLIYFQGNSAPDKSGLPSDRFSAERTGGSVSTLTIQRTQQEDSAVYLCASSLRGETQYFGPGTRLLVL.